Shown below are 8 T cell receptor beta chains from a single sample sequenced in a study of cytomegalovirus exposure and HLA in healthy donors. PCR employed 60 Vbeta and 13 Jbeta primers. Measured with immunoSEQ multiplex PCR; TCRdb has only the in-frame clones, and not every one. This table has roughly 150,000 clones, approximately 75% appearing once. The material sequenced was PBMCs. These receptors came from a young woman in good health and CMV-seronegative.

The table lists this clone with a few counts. The CDR3 region is CASSEGMWTSGATDTQYF. In DNA, the CDR3 is TGTGCCAGCAGTGAAGGAATGTGGACTAGCGGGGCCACAGATACGCAGTATTTT. The rearrangement joins TRBV6-1 to TRBJ2-3; TRBD2 matches 12 bases. CDR1 and CDR2 (germline): MNHNS, SASEGT. Trimming took 1 base from V and 2 from J; bases not matched to a gene: 7. This CDR3 has 18 residues.

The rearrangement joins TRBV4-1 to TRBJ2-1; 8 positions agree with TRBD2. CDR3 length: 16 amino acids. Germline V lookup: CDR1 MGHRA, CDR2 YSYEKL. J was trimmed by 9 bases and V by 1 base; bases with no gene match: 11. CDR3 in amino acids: CASSQVVITSGFEQFF. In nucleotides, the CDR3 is TGCGCCAGCAGCCAAGTTGTGATAACTAGCGGATTTGAGCAGTTCTTC.

CDR3 nucleotides: TGTGCCAGCAGTTCCGGGACAACTTCGGACACTGAAGCTTTCTTT. It specifies CASSSGTTSDTEAFF. The chain is built from TRBV28 and TRBJ1-1; tentative D call: TRBD1 (6 bases). The CDR3 runs to 15 residues. V lost 4 bases to trimming and J lost 3 bases, with 15 bases between them. Germline assignment: CDR1 MDHEN and CDR2 SYDVKM.

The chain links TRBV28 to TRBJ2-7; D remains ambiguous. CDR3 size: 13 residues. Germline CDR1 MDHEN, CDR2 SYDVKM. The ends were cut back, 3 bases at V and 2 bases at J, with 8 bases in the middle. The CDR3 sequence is CASSFSVTYEQYF. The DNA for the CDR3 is TGTGCCAGCAGTTTTAGTGTTACCTACGAGCAGTACTTC.

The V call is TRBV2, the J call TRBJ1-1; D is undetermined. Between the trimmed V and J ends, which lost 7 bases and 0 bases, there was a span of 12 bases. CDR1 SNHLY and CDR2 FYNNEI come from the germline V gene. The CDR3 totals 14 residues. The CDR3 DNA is TGTGCCAGCATAGCCGTAGGCTTGAACACTGAAGCTTTCTTT. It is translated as CASIAVGLNTEAFF.

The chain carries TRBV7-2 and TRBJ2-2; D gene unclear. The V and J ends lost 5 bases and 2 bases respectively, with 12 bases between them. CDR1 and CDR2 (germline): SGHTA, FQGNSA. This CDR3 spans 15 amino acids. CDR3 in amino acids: CASSLPTENTGELFF. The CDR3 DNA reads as TGTGCCAGCAGCCTCCCAACAGAAAACACCGGGGAGCTGTTTTTT.

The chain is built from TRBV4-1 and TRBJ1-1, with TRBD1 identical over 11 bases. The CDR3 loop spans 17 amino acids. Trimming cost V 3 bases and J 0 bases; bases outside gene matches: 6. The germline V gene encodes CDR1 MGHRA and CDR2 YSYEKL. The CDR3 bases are TGCGCCAGCAGCCAGACCGGGACAGGGGGAATGAACACTGAAGCTTTCTTT. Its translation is CASSQTGTGGMNTEAFF.

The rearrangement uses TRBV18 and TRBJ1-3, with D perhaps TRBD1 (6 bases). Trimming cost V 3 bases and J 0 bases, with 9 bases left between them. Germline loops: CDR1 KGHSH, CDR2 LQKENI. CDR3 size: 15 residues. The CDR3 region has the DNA TGTGCCAGCTCACCCCAACAGGGCTCTGGAAACACCATATATTTT. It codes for CASSPQQGSGNTIYF. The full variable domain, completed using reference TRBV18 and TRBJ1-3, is NAGVMQNPRHLVRRRGQEARLRCSPMKGHSHVYWYRQLPEEGLKFMVYLQKENIIDESGMPKERFSAEFPKEGPSILRIQQVVRGDSAAYFCASSPQQGSGNTIYFGEGSWLTVV.